The 18 T cell receptor beta chains reported below all come from one sample, sequenced in a study of T-cell memory formation after mild COVID-19 (dated by TCRdb to the early 2020s). Libraries were built with 5' RACE. TCRdb lists the instrument as Illumina NovaSeq 6000. Starting from the raw public reads, TCRdb applied fastp trimming at Q25, assembled clones with MiXCR and retained in-frame beta chains. Each record represents a unique CDR3 protein, reported with the most common genes and DNA among its rows. This sample lists around 450,000 distinct CDR3 sequences; about 20% were detected once. The biggest ten clones account for around 8% of the sample. Sequences were obtained from PBMCs or a T cell subset sorted from them (not recorded which). These receptors originate from an adult woman who had mild COVID-19 (a few samples of this study predate the infection). The sample titles of this study are shuffled in the database, so cell type and time point are left out; the donor was told from shared clones.

The chain uses TRBV5-6 and TRBJ1-5; D might be TRBD1 (6 bases). The V gene lost 3 bases and the J gene lost 7 bases, with 8 bases spanning the gap. Germline CDR1 SGHDT, CDR2 YYEEEE. The CDR3 contains 12 residues. The CDR3 bases are TGTGCCAGCAGCTCCACAGGGCAGCCCCAGCATTTT. It codes for CASSSTGQPQHF.

This rearrangement joins TRBV7-2 to TRBJ2-5; D unresolved. Trimming took off 3 bases at V and 5 bases at J, with 16 bases between the two ends. In germline, CDR1 is SGHTA, CDR2 FQGNSA. The CDR3 sequence is 15 residues long. CDR3 protein: CASSLMVGIRETQYF. The CDR3 DNA reads TGTGCCAGCAGCTTGATGGTTGGGATTAGGGAGACCCAGTACTTC.

This clonotype was recorded a few times. The chain joins TRBV9 to TRBJ2-3, with D perhaps TRBD1 or TRBD2 (5 bases each). V shed 0 bases and J shed 6 bases, with 23 bases lying between them. The CDR3 loop spans 18 amino acids. CDR1 and CDR2 from the germline V gene are SGDLS and YYNGEE. The CDR3 DNA follows: TGTGCCAGCAGCGTAGAAGGGACGTACTGGGATAACGCGGATACGCAGTATTTT. It yields the protein CASSVEGTYWDNADTQYF. Drawing the rest from reference TRBV9 and TRBJ2-3, the complete variable domain is DSGVTQTPKHLITATGQRVTLRCSPRSGDLSVYWYQQSLDQGLQFLIQYYNGEERAKGNILERFSAQQFPDLHSELNLSSLELGDSALYFCASSVEGTYWDNADTQYFGPGTRLTVL.

This clonotype was found a few times. The chain links TRBV20-1 to TRBJ2-3; D not certain. The CDR3 is made up of 13 amino acids. V lost 5 bases and J 6 bases, leaving 15 bases between the germline ends. Germline V gene data show CDR1 as DFQATT and CDR2 as SNEGSKA (reference sequence). The CDR3 here is CSAGPLGKDTQYF. DNA for the CDR3: TGCAGTGCTGGCCCCCTGGGCAAGGATACGCAGTATTTT.

The rearrangement links TRBV20-1 to TRBJ1-1; D is possibly TRBD1 (5 bases). Per germline, CDR1 DFQATT and CDR2 SNEGSKA (reference sequence). The CDR3 has 14 residues. V lost 7 bases and J 0 bases, leaving 15 bases between the germline ends. This CDR3 is CSVLAGVMNTEAFF. The CDR3 DNA sequence: TGCAGTGTTCTGGCGGGGGTAATGAACACTGAAGCTTTCTTT.

At least ten counts were recorded for this clonotype. The chain employs TRBV20-1 and TRBJ2-1; TRBD2 matches at 8 bases. This CDR3 contains 14 residues. Per the germline V gene, CDR1 is DFQATT and CDR2 is SNEGSKA (reference sequence). V lost 2 bases and J lost 5; bases outside the gene matches: 5. CDR3 amino acids: CSARTLAAHNEQFF. DNA of the CDR3: TGCAGTGCTAGAACACTAGCGGCTCACAATGAGCAGTTCTTC.

This clonotype was found a few times. The chain links TRBV7-3 to TRBJ2-6; 7 nucleotides agree with TRBD2. J gave up 6 bases and V 5 bases, and 16 bases lay outside the gene matches. In germline, CDR1 is SGHTA, CDR2 FQGTGA. The CDR3 is made up of 18 amino acids. DNA of the CDR3: TGTGCCAGCAGCCCCATGGGAGGGGCCTCTCCGGTGGCCAACGTCCTGACTTTC. The encoded protein is CASSPMGGASPVANVLTF.

This chain uses TRBV6-5 with TRBJ2-5; D possibly uses TRBD1 or TRBD2 (5 bases each). The CDR3 runs 16 residues. The V gene lost 6 bases and the J gene lost 5 bases, with 22 bases spanning the gap. Germline V gene data show CDR1 as MNHEY and CDR2 as SVGAGI. In DNA form, the CDR3 reads TGTGCCAGCAGCCCTCCACGGAGGATCGGGGCGGAGACCCAGTACTTC. It specifies CASSPPRRIGAETQYF.

There are a few counts of this clonotype. The chain links TRBV20-1 to TRBJ2-3; unclear D gene. CDR1 and CDR2 (germline): DFQATT, SNEGSKA (reference sequence). The CDR3 spans 12 residues. V was shortened by 3 bases and J by 2 bases, with 6 bases between the two germline ends. The CDR3 DNA is TGCAGTGCTAGCCTTATCACAGATACGCAGTATTTT. This gives the protein CSASLITDTQYF.

This chain links TRBV6-5 with TRBJ2-1, with D perhaps TRBD1 (6 bases). The germline V and J ends were trimmed by 5 bases and 6 bases, with 14 bases remaining between them. The germline V gene encodes CDR1 MNHEY and CDR2 SVGAGI. The CDR3 has 14 residues. The CDR3 region has the DNA TGTGCCAGCAGTGGGGGCACGGGGCCCAATGAGCAGTTCTTC. Translation: CASSGGTGPNEQFF.

This clonotype was detected a few times. This sequence joins TRBV20-1 and TRBJ2-5, with 7 bases that match TRBD2. CDR3 length: 16 amino acids. V lost 1 base to trimming and J lost 4 bases; unmatched junction nucleotides: 12. Germline CDR1 is DFQATT and CDR2 is SNEGSKA (reference sequence). The CDR3, as DNA: TGCAGTGCTAGAGCCTCAAGCGGGACTTGGGTAGAGACCCAGTACTTC. Encoded protein: CSARASSGTWVETQYF.

V usage is TRBV5-1 and J usage is TRBJ1-1; the D is unclear. Trimming took off 0 bases at V and 3 bases at J, with 12 bases between the two ends. Per germline, CDR1 SGHRS and CDR2 YFSETQ. The CDR3 runs to 15 residues. The CDR3 nucleotides are TGCGCCAGCAGCTTGGAGCCCGGCGGGGACACTGAAGCTTTCTTT. This translates into CASSLEPGGDTEAFF.

This chain connects TRBV12-3 or TRBV12-4 to TRBJ2-1; D is unresolved. The CDR3 has 11 amino acids. V was shortened by 3 bases and J by 14 bases, with 11 bases between the two germline ends. The CDR3 region is CASSLRSGEFF. The CDR3 coding sequence is TGTGCCAGCAGTTTGAGGAGTGGGGAGTTCTTC.

This clonotype has only a few counts. The chain has TRBV4-1 and TRBJ1-1, with D tentatively TRBD1 (6 bases). Germline values: CDR1 MGHRA, CDR2 YSYEKL. The CDR3 has 13 amino acids. Trimming pared 4 bases from V and 4 bases from J, leaving 10 bases between. The CDR3 DNA is TGCGCCAGCAGCCCAGGGGTTCGCACTGAAGCTTTCTTT. This encodes CASSPGVRTEAFF.

This clonotype was picked up a small number of times. V and J are TRBV9 and TRBJ2-3; D is unresolved. Trimming removed 1 base from V and 3 bases from J, with 21 bases in between. Germline loops: CDR1 SGDLS, CDR2 YYNGEE. CDR3 length: 18 amino acids. In DNA form, the CDR3 reads TGTGCCAGCAGCGTATCTCGTGGACGGGCCCAACGTACAGATACGCAGTATTTT. It translates to CASSVSRGRAQRTDTQYF.

In this sample, this clonotype turned up many times. This chain connects TRBV24-1 to TRBJ2-2; D may be TRBD1 (6 bases). Germline CDR1 is KGHDR and CDR2 is SFDVKD. The CDR3 runs to 17 residues. V lost 4 bases and J 0 bases, leaving 14 bases between the germline ends. The CDR3 protein is CATSENRDTPNTGELFF. The CDR3 region has the DNA TGTGCCACCAGTGAAAACCGGGACACCCCGAACACCGGGGAGCTGTTTTTT.

By share, this clonotype counts as medium-sized. The genes are TRBV18 and TRBJ1-5, with D hard to call. This CDR3 has 15 amino acids. V lost 6 bases, J lost 2 bases, and 14 bases lay in between. Looked up from germline, CDR1 is KGHSH and CDR2 is LQKENI. Written as DNA, the CDR3 is TGTGCCAGCTCGGTCAGTACAATCGGCAATCAGCCCCAGCATTTT. Translated, it gives CASSVSTIGNQPQHF. Complete variable domain (other parts from reference TRBV18 and TRBJ1-5): NAGVMQNPRHLVRRRGQEARLRCSPMKGHSHVYWYRQLPEEGLKFMVYLQKENIIDESGMPKERFSAEFPKEGPSILRIQQVVRGDSAAYFCASSVSTIGNQPQHFGDGTRLSIL.

This clonotype showed up just a few times. The rearrangement uses TRBV19 and TRBJ2-5, with 7 bases identical to TRBD1. The V and J ends lost 2 bases and 2 bases, in that order; junction bases with no gene match: 5. The CDR3 length is 15 residues. Germline assignment: CDR1 LNHDA and CDR2 SQIVND (reference sequence). DNA for the CDR3: TGTGCCAGTAGTATACGGACAGGACCACAAGAGACCCAGTACTTC. Protein product: CASSIRTGPQETQYF.